This T cell receptor (beta chain) comes out of a study of CD4+ T cells in melanoma. Study-wide points: A reported correlation linked neoantigen-specific CD4+ T cells to CD8+, macrophage and B cell function. In melanoma, neoantigen-specific CD4+ T cells reportedly differed in differentiation state.

The CDR3 sequence is 12 residues long. Germline V gives CDR1 MNHEY, CDR2 SMNVEV (reference sequence). The V end was cut by 8 bases, the J end by 2 bases, with 7 bases between. Only in-frame clones appear in the TCRdb table, and some are missing; sequencing was by immunoSEQ multiplex PCR. Found here are tens of thousands of clones, about 70% of them singletons; the top ten hold roughly 4.5%. Of note for this clone: Its antigen is not identified.

The TCR was taken from a human donor with melanoma. V usage is TRBV27 and J usage is TRBJ1-5; D not certain. The sequenced material came from tumor tissue. The CDR3 DNA follows: TGTGCCAGCTCTTCCGGCAATCAGCCCCAGCATTTT. This gives the protein CASSSGNQPQHF.